The clone carrying this T cell receptor beta chain appeared a few times. Its antigen is not known. The sample belongs to a study of T cell repertoires in cytomegalovirus infection. Turning to the study itself: Indications of both CMV infection and matching HLA type were provided by public TCR beta signatures.

V lost 7 bases to trimming and J lost 8 bases, with 16 bases between them. Germline CDR1 MNHEY, CDR2 SMNVEV (reference sequence). There are 13 residues in the CDR3. Findings and limits, study-wide: CMV-specific TCR beta clonotypes restricted by HLA-C dominated the ex vivo response.

From the reads, TCRdb called clonotypes with MiXCR, one entry per CDR3 protein. Here the sample spans hundreds of thousands of distinct CDR3 sequences, roughly 30% being singletons. The chain couples TRBV27 to TRBJ2-3; D might be TRBD2 (6 bases). The source material was cultured CD8+ T cells from PBMCs, sampled from culture after CMV antigen stimulation. The TCR was taken from a human donor in good health (CMV status not recorded). Some clones in this sample may be carry-over from other donors' samples. The CDR3 nucleotides are TGTGCCAGCATTCTTCAGGGAGGCGGTACGCAGTATTTT. It codes for CASILQGGGTQYF.